A single sample gave rise to the 21 T cell receptor beta chains below, sequenced in a study of CD8 T cells in ankylosing spondylitis. Overall study results and limits: Ankylosing spondylitis blood seemed to carry a telltale TCR beta motif made of under 10 highly homologous variants.

No antigen has been identified for these receptors. From the 5' RACE reads, TCRdb called clonotypes with MiXCR, one entry per CDR3 protein. The table has over 400,000 distinct CDR3 sequences, about 24% seen once. Material: blood, either unsorted or a sorted T cell fraction (not recorded which). The source is a male donor with ankylosing spondylitis.

The chain recombines TRBV11-2 with TRBJ2-1; no clear D. The CDR3 contains 14 residues. V gave up 7 bases and J gave up 5 bases, with 15 bases separating them. Germline V lookup: CDR1 SGHAT, CDR2 FQNNGV. CDR3 region: CASNDQVGNNEQFF. CDR3 coding DNA: TGTGCCAGCAACGACCAGGTCGGCAACAATGAGCAGTTCTTC. Using reference TRBV11-2 and TRBJ2-1 for the parts outside the CDR3, the full variable domain is EAGVAQSPRYKIIEKRQSVAFWCNPISGHATLYWYQQILGQGPKLLIQFQNNGVVDDSQLPKDRFSAERLKGVDSTLKIQPAKLEDSAVYLCASNDQVGNNEQFFGPGTRLTVL.

This clonotype was counted between two and nine times. The gene calls are TRBV20-1 and TRBJ1-6, with a tentative D call TRBD1 (5 bases). V shed 3 bases and J shed 3 bases, with 12 bases lying between them. The germline gives CDR1 DFQATT, CDR2 SNEGSKA (reference sequence). The CDR3 contains 15 residues. The CDR3 reads CSASSGTLYNSPLHF. The DNA of the CDR3 is TGCAGTGCTAGTTCCGGGACCCTCTATAATTCACCCCTCCACTTT.

The chain links TRBV7-2 to TRBJ2-2, with D possibly matching TRBD1 (5 bases). With 8 bases removed from V and 6 bases from J, the gap between germline ends came to 19 bases. Germline V lookup: CDR1 SGHTA, CDR2 FQGNSA. CDR3 length: 15 amino acids. DNA of the CDR3: TGTGCCAGCGGTGGACACTTTGTTGGATCCGGGGAGCTGTTTTTT. It yields the protein CASGGHFVGSGELFF.

V usage is TRBV11-2 and J usage is TRBJ2-7; the D gene is possibly TRBD2 (5 bases). This CDR3 has 14 amino acids. The germline CDR1 and CDR2 sequences are SGHAT and FQNNGV. The V gene lost 6 bases and the J gene lost 1 base, with 13 bases spanning the gap. The CDR3 DNA reads TGTGCCAGCAGGCTTACCGGGATGTCCTACGAGCAGTACTTC. As protein: CASRLTGMSYEQYF. Complete variable domain (other parts from reference TRBV11-2 and TRBJ2-7): EAGVAQSPRYKIIEKRQSVAFWCNPISGHATLYWYQQILGQGPKLLIQFQNNGVVDDSQLPKDRFSAERLKGVDSTLKIQPAKLEDSAVYLCASRLTGMSYEQYFGPGTRLTVT.

This clonotype occurred once. This chain links TRBV2 with TRBJ2-2; D is perhaps TRBD1 (6 bases). Germline V gives CDR1 SNHLY, CDR2 FYNNEI. This CDR3 is 13 amino acids long. The ends were cut back, 6 bases at V and 6 bases at J, with 11 bases in the middle. The CDR3 bases are TGTGCCAGCAGGAAGGGGGTGGCCGGGGAGCTGTTTTTT. Its translation is CASRKGVAGELFF.

The rearrangement uses TRBV5-1 and TRBJ1-2; D uncertain. Trimming cost V 0 bases and J 8 bases, with 20 bases left between them. Germline CDR1 is SGHRS and CDR2 is YFSETQ. CDR3 length: 16 residues. CDR3 residues: CASSLAKSSEPRGYTF. The CDR3, as DNA: TGCGCCAGCAGCTTGGCGAAGTCTTCTGAGCCAAGGGGCTACACCTTC.

V usage is TRBV30 and J usage is TRBJ1-5, with TRBD1 matching over 9 bases. The V and J ends lost 4 bases and 4 bases, in that order; junction bases with no gene match: 5. The CDR3 spans 14 residues. CDR1 and CDR2 from the germline V gene are GTSNPN and SVGIG (reference sequence). Here the CDR3 DNA reads TGTGCCTGGAATGAAGGACAGGGGAATCAGCCCCAGCATTTT. It specifies CAWNEGQGNQPQHF.

The rearrangement uses TRBV15 and TRBJ2-2; D perhaps matches TRBD2 (6 bases). V lost 3 bases to trimming and J lost 0 bases, with 20 bases between them. This CDR3 contains 19 residues. Germline V gene lookup returns CDR1 LNHNV and CDR2 YYDKDF (reference sequence). This CDR3 is CATSSAYFGGGANTGELFF. The CDR3 DNA follows: TGTGCCACCAGCAGTGCTTATTTCGGAGGCGGGGCGAACACCGGGGAGCTGTTTTTT.

There are many counts of this clonotype. The chain links TRBV7-2 to TRBJ2-4; D perhaps matches TRBD2 (6 bases). Germline assignment: CDR1 SGHTA and CDR2 FQGNSA. This CDR3 comprises 16 residues. Trimming took off 1 base at V and 2 bases at J, with 12 bases between the two ends. For the CDR3, the DNA is TGTGCCAGCAGCTTAGTAGCGGAGGGGTCCAAAAACATTCAGTACTTC. Translating gives CASSLVAEGSKNIQYF.

The chain carries TRBV4-2 and TRBJ2-3, with 7 bases aligning to TRBD1. V lost 2 bases, J lost 2 bases, and 7 bases stayed unmatched. Germline CDR1 is LGHNA and CDR2 is YNFKEQ. There are 16 residues in the CDR3. CDR3 bases: TGTGCCAGCAGCCAAACCGGGACAGAGAACACAGATACGCAGTATTTT. Residues: CASSQTGTENTDTQYF.

The rearrangement joins TRBV20-1 to TRBJ2-7; 9 nucleotides align to TRBD1. Germline trimming cut 3 bases from V and 5 bases from J; bases unmatched to any gene: 8. The CDR3 contains 14 residues. Germline V gene sequence: CDR1 DFQATT, CDR2 SNEGSKA (reference sequence). The CDR3 sequence: CSASRGTGKNEQYV. Written as DNA, the CDR3 is TGCAGTGCTAGCCGCGGGACAGGGAAAAACGAGCAGTACGTC.

The sample holds a few counts of this clonotype. This chain uses TRBV3-1 with TRBJ1-1; 7 bases are a match to TRBD1. This CDR3 contains 12 residues. V lost 6 bases to trimming and J lost 10 bases; unmatched junction nucleotides: 8. In germline, CDR1 is LGHDT, CDR2 YNNKEL (reference sequence). This chain's CDR3 is CASRATGQRAFF. The CDR3, as DNA: TGTGCCAGCAGAGCGACGGGACAGAGAGCTTTCTTT.

The rearrangement joins TRBV7-9 to TRBJ2-5, with D unclear. V lost 4 bases, J lost 4 bases, and 10 bases lay in between. Germline CDR1 and CDR2: SEHNR and FQNEAQ (reference sequence). The CDR3 is made up of 13 amino acids. In DNA form, the CDR3 reads TGTGCCAGCAGCTCTGGAGCCGTAGAGACCCAGTACTTC. As protein: CASSSGAVETQYF.

This clonotype was observed a few times. This chain connects TRBV5-1 to TRBJ2-3, with 9 bases that match TRBD1. After removal of 4 bases from V and 6 bases from J, the junction contained 6 bases not matched to a gene. The CDR3 is 14 amino acids. Looked up from germline, CDR1 is SGHRS and CDR2 is YFSETQ. In nucleotides, the CDR3 is TGCGCCAGCAGCCTGGACAGGGGAGGGGATACGCAGTATTTT. This codes for CASSLDRGGDTQYF.

V usage is TRBV20-1 and J usage is TRBJ2-7, with TRBD2 identical over 8 bases. This CDR3 region has 13 residues. Germline CDR1 reads DFQATT; CDR2 reads SNEGSKA (reference sequence). In nucleotides, the CDR3 is TGCAGCGCCACCGGACTAGCTTGGACCGAGCAGTACTTC. It codes for CSATGLAWTEQYF.

V is TRBV3-1 and J is TRBJ2-3, with 7 bases aligning to TRBD1. Unmatched junction bases numbered 13, after V lost 4 bases and J lost 6 bases. The CDR3 sequence is 16 residues long. Germline V gene lookup returns CDR1 LGHDT and CDR2 YNNKEL (reference sequence). The CDR3 protein is CASSPYLEGAMDTQYF. As DNA, the CDR3 is TGTGCCAGCAGCCCTTATCTAGAGGGGGCGATGGATACGCAGTATTTT.

This clonotype was seen a handful of times. V and J are TRBV5-1 and TRBJ2-3, with 7 nucleotides matching TRBD1. Germline V gene sequence: CDR1 SGHRS, CDR2 YFSETQ. V lost 3 bases, J lost 2 bases, and 6 bases stayed unmatched. The CDR3 is 15 amino acids. The CDR3 sequence: CASSWGQLITDTQYF. The CDR3 nucleotides read TGCGCCAGCAGCTGGGGACAGCTTATCACAGATACGCAGTATTTT.

V gene TRBV27 combines with J gene TRBJ2-2, with 7 bases identical to TRBD1. V dropped 6 bases and J dropped 4; count of bases not matched to a gene: 5. CDR3 length: 14 residues. Looked up from germline, CDR1 is MNHEY and CDR2 is SMNVEV (reference sequence). CDR3: CASRQGTSTGELFF. The CDR3 bases are TGTGCCAGCAGACAGGGGACGAGCACCGGGGAGCTGTTTTTT.

The V and J genes are TRBV7-8 and TRBJ2-2; D may be TRBD1 (5 bases). The CDR3 has 15 residues. CDR1 is SGHVS, CDR2 FQNEAQ, per germline. Trimming left V 3 bases short and J 4 bases short, with 12 bases between. CDR3 in DNA: TGTGCCAGCAGCTTTGATAGGGGCGGCACCGGGGAGCTGTTTTTT. This codes for CASSFDRGGTGELFF.

In its sample, this clonotype was seen a few times. The chain employs TRBV7-9 and TRBJ1-2; TRBD1 matches at 12 bases. The CDR3 sequence is 16 residues long. The J segment lost 8 bases and the V segment lost 3 bases, leaving 10 bases of the junction unmatched. The germline V gene encodes CDR1 SEHNR and CDR2 FQNEAQ (reference sequence). The DNA of the CDR3 is TGTGCCAGCAGCTTTCATGAGGGACAGGGGGCGCAAGGCTACACCTTC. Its protein product is CASSFHEGQGAQGYTF.

A few counts support this clonotype. The chain combines TRBV5-1 with TRBJ1-5; 9 nucleotides align to TRBD1. J was trimmed by 4 bases and V by 4 bases; bases with no gene match: 9. Germline lookup yields CDR1 SGHRS and CDR2 YFSETQ. The length of the CDR3 is 16 residues. CDR3 amino acids: CASSPGGQGLNQPQHF. The DNA for the CDR3 is TGCGCCAGCAGCCCTGGGGGACAGGGATTAAATCAGCCCCAGCATTTT.